This T cell receptor (beta chain) originates from a study of shared clonotypes between healthy human individuals. Turning to the study itself: Donors had three CD4 naive, three CD4 memory, two CD8 naive and one CD8 memory plate apiece.

Naive CD8 cells were CD45RO-negative, positively selected for CCR7, excluding terminally differentiated effector memory CD45RA+ cells. Turning to this clone: Antigen specificity is unknown.

Deep was the level used in running the assay. Per the study methods: Owing to the provision of junction-only sequences devoid of quality scores by immunoSEQ, filtering differed. The protocol was immunoSEQ multiplex PCR, while the TCRdb copy is restricted to in-frame clones and leaves out a portion. That table furnishes V, J and clone size, whereas the DNA furnished D and trimming. The sample shows some 2,100,000 clones, about 93% of them seen only once. Broader study findings: Shared across several donors were 4% to 5% of the naive CD4 clonotypes.

The sequence came from a man between 18 and 29 years old in good health. Some clones in this sample may be carry-over from other donors' samples. Input material: naive CD8+ T cells from PBMCs.

The CDR3 sequence: CASRAGQIEQYF. In DNA, the CDR3 is TGTGCCAGCAGGGCCGGACAGATCGAGCAGTACTTC. This chain uses TRBV2 with TRBJ2-7; D perhaps matches TRBD1 (6 bases). V was pared by 6 bases and J by 6 bases, with 12 bases between. The CDR3 has 12 amino acids. The germline CDR1 and CDR2 sequences are SNHLY and FYNNEI.